This entry lists 18 T cell receptor beta chains sequenced from one sample in a study of T-cell reconstitution after alpha-beta-depleted transplantation in children. Study findings and constraints: Several hundred graft clones that had expanded were reportedly the source of alpha-beta T cells about two months after transplant.

What these receptors recognize is not known. Preparation of the TCRbeta library was carried out with unique molecular identifiers. Each CDR3 protein gets one entry after TCRdb re-called the PCR reads with MiXCR. The table includes approximately 31,000 distinct CDR3 sequences, 5% to 7% detected once. The sample consisted of peripheral blood, taken 60 days after TCRalphabeta/CD19-depleted stem cell transplant. These receptors were taken from a child younger than two who had a stem cell transplant for acute myeloid leukemia, so the T cells may come from the graft donor.

This clonotype occurred many times. The gene calls are TRBV7-3 and TRBJ2-7; D not resolved. This CDR3 is 13 amino acids long. Germline CDR1 SGHTA, CDR2 FQGTGA. V lost 5 bases to trimming and J lost 1 base, with 9 bases between them. In DNA, the CDR3 is TGTGCCAGCAGCATAGACAATTCCTACGAGCAGTACTTC. Residues: CASSIDNSYEQYF.

At least ten counts were recorded for this clonotype. The chain carries TRBV29-1 and TRBJ2-2; 7 nucleotides match TRBD1. Looked up from germline, CDR1 is SQVTM and CDR2 is ANQGSEA. V lost 2 bases and J lost 2; bases outside the gene matches: 2. CDR3 length equals 14 residues. CDR3 in DNA: TGCAGCGTTGAAACAGGGGAAAACACCGGGGAGCTGTTTTTT. Translation gives CSVETGENTGELFF.

This clonotype was detected ten times or more. The chain has TRBV6-2 or TRBV6-3 and TRBJ2-5, with D uncertain. CDR3 length: 17 amino acids. CDR1 and CDR2 from the germline V gene are MNHEY and SVGEGT. The ends were cut back, 7 bases at V and 5 bases at J, with 26 bases in the middle. CDR3 loop: CASTYGAARYSRETQYF. The CDR3 DNA reads TGTGCCAGCACCTACGGAGCAGCCCGCTATTCCAGGGAGACCCAGTACTTC.

The chain uses TRBV28 and TRBJ1-5; tentatively, D is TRBD1 (5 bases). Trimming removed 3 bases from V and 3 bases from J, with 12 bases in between. This CDR3 spans 15 amino acids. Per germline, CDR1 MDHEN and CDR2 SYDVKM. The CDR3 loop is CASSFYDRPNQPQHF. The CDR3 DNA follows: TGTGCCAGCAGTTTTTACGACAGACCCAATCAGCCCCAGCATTTT.

In this sample, this clonotype turned up many times. The J gene is TRBJ1-1, the V gene TRBV7-3; 9 bases line up with TRBD1. Germline V gives CDR1 SGHTA, CDR2 FQGTGA. V lost 6 bases and J lost 5; bases outside the gene matches: 7. This CDR3 is 14 amino acids long. The CDR3 here is CASRPTGGRTEAFF. Written as DNA, the CDR3 is TGTGCCAGCAGACCCACAGGGGGCCGAACTGAAGCTTTCTTT.

This clonotype was seen repeatedly, ten times or more. This chain connects TRBV9 to TRBJ2-5; 8 bases map to TRBD2. This CDR3 contains 17 residues. CDR1 is SGDLS, CDR2 YYNGEE, per germline. Germline trimming cut 0 bases from V and 5 bases from J; bases unmatched to any gene: 12. The CDR3 DNA reads TGTGCCAGCAGCGTAGAGGGGAGCGGGGGTTCCCAGGAGACCCAGTACTTC. The encoded protein is CASSVEGSGGSQETQYF.

This clonotype was counted at least ten times. The chain has TRBV25-1 and TRBJ1-5; 9 bases line up with TRBD1. In germline, CDR1 is MGHDK, CDR2 SYGVNS. With 6 bases clipped from V and 7 bases from J, the junction kept 7 bases outside the gene matches. This CDR3 region has 14 residues. The CDR3 DNA reads TGTGCCAGCAGGTCACAGGGGGCTAGGCAGCCCCAGCATTTT. It is translated as CASRSQGARQPQHF.

This clonotype was observed at least ten times. CDR3 in amino acids: CASSPERDTEAFF. CDR3 bases: TGTGCCAGCAGCCCCGAGAGGGACACTGAAGCTTTCTTT. The V call is TRBV13, the J call TRBJ1-1; the D is unclear. Deletions cut 5 bases from V and 3 bases from J, with 10 bases between. There are 13 residues in the CDR3. Per the germline V gene, CDR1 is PRHDT and CDR2 is FYEKMQ (reference sequence).

This clonotype has ten or more counts. V is TRBV7-9 and J is TRBJ2-5, with D perhaps given as TRBD1 or TRBD2 (5 bases each). The CDR3 has 13 residues. Germline values: CDR1 SEHNR, CDR2 FQNEAQ (reference sequence). Trimming removed 6 bases at V and 0 bases at J, with 8 bases between. CDR3 nucleotide sequence: TGTGCCAGCAGTTCGGGACACCAAGAGACCCAGTACTTC. It is translated as CASSSGHQETQYF.

This clonotype was observed many times. The V gene is TRBV6-2 or TRBV6-3, the J gene TRBJ2-5; D remains unclear. Germline V gene lookup returns CDR1 MNHEY and CDR2 SVGEGT. The CDR3 is 17 amino acids. The germline V and J ends were trimmed by 2 bases and 5 bases, with 21 bases remaining between them. The DNA of the CDR3 is TGTGCCAGCAGTTACCGTGCCATCTCACACGACGAGGAGACCCAGTACTTC. It specifies CASSYRAISHDEETQYF.

There are many counts of this clonotype. This chain links TRBV6-2 or TRBV6-3 with TRBJ2-3; the D is unclear. The CDR3 runs to 13 residues. Deletions cut 1 base from V and 2 bases from J, with 4 bases between. CDR1 and CDR2 (germline): MNHEY, SVGEGT. CDR3 sequence (DNA): TGTGCCAGCAGTTACTGGTACACAGATACGCAGTATTTT. It specifies CASSYWYTDTQYF.

This clonotype has ten or more counts. The rearrangement links TRBV10-3 to TRBJ1-1; weak D call: TRBD1 (5 bases). The V end lost 2 bases, the J end lost 7 bases, and 17 bases lay between the germline ends. The germline CDR1 and CDR2 sequences are ENHRY and SYGVKD. The CDR3 runs 15 residues. The CDR3 sequence is CAISEKGKGTFEAFF. The CDR3 DNA reads as TGTGCCATCAGTGAGAAGGGGAAGGGGACTTTTGAAGCTTTCTTT.

This clonotype was picked up a small number of times. The rearrangement links TRBV5-5 to TRBJ2-1; 7 nucleotides match TRBD2. Germline CDR1 is SGHKS and CDR2 is YYEKEE (reference sequence). The CDR3 spans 15 residues. After removal of 0 bases from V and 6 bases from J, the junction contained 6 bases not matched to a gene. The CDR3 region is CASSLGPGGGNEQFF. The CDR3 bases are TGTGCCAGCAGCTTGGGGCCCGGCGGGGGCAATGAGCAGTTCTTC.

This clonotype occurred many times. The J gene is TRBJ2-3, the V gene TRBV4-2; tentatively, D is TRBD2 (5 bases). V shed 4 bases and J shed 0 bases, with 8 bases lying between them. Germline loops: CDR1 LGHNA, CDR2 YNFKEQ. The CDR3 consists of 14 residues. CDR3 region: CASSPGLSTDTQYF. In nucleotides, the CDR3 is TGTGCCAGCAGCCCCGGACTTAGCACAGATACGCAGTATTTT.

The chain couples TRBV30 to TRBJ2-3, with D unclear. Trimming took off 0 bases at V and 5 bases at J, with 6 bases between the two ends. This CDR3 is 12 amino acids long. Germline V CDR1 and CDR2: GTSNPN, SVGIG (reference sequence). The CDR3 nucleotides are TGTGCCTGGAGTGTACAACGAGATACGCAGTATTTT. It codes for CAWSVQRDTQYF. Full variable domain (rest looked up from reference TRBV30 and TRBJ2-3): SQTIHQWPATLVQPVGSPLSLECTVEGTSNPNLYWYRQAAGRGLQLLFYSVGIGQISSEVPQNLSASRPQDRQFILSSKKLLLSDSGFYLCAWSVQRDTQYFGPGTRLTVL.

A few counts support this clonotype. CDR3 region: CASSDYWGAPLHF. The CDR3 nucleotides read TGTGCCAGCAGTGACTATTGGGGAGCACCCCTCCACTTT. The chain uses TRBV6-4 and TRBJ1-6; D gene ambiguous. The germline V and J ends were trimmed by 1 base and 11 bases, with 9 bases remaining between them. In germline, CDR1 is MRHNA, CDR2 SNTAGT. The length of the CDR3 is 13 residues.

V and J are TRBV19 and TRBJ2-7; 7 nucleotides align to TRBD2. With V trimmed by 5 bases and J by 6 bases, 7 bases remained unmatched. Germline V gene lookup returns CDR1 LNHDA and CDR2 SQIVND (reference sequence). The CDR3 contains 13 residues. This CDR3 is CASSVGEGLEQYF. DNA of the CDR3: TGTGCCAGTAGTGTCGGGGAGGGTCTCGAGCAGTACTTC.

This clonotype occurred many times. This rearrangement joins TRBV27 to TRBJ2-7; D unresolved. Germline values: CDR1 MNHEY, CDR2 SMNVEV (reference sequence). The CDR3 loop spans 14 amino acids. Trimming removed 4 bases at V and 2 bases at J, with 12 bases between. The CDR3 spells CASSSGRAAYEQYF. In DNA form, the CDR3 reads TGTGCCAGCAGTTCCGGCCGGGCGGCCTACGAGCAGTACTTC.